This entry lists 7 T cell receptor beta chains sequenced from one sample in a study of response to subunit inactivated influenza vaccine. TCRdb re-analysed the RT-PCR reads in MiXCR, keeping a single row per CDR3 protein. The sample has 650,000 to 700,000 distinct CDR3 sequences, less than 20% seen once. The sequencing used PBMCs from blood, collected less than 13 days after vaccination. Receptor source: a middle-aged man who received an inactivated influenza vaccine.

The rearrangement links TRBV20-1 to TRBJ2-2; maybe TRBD2 (5 bases). Germline values: CDR1 DFQATT, CDR2 SNEGSKA (reference sequence). Trimming took off 2 bases at V and 8 bases at J, with 15 bases between the two ends. CDR3 length: 14 residues. The CDR3, as DNA: TGCAGTGCTAGAAGCCGGACTTCGGGAGGGGAGCTGTTTTTT. Its translation: CSARSRTSGGELFF.

This clonotype was counted between two and nine times. The chain joins TRBV6-2 or TRBV6-3 to TRBJ2-7; possible D gene TRBD2, 6 bases. Trimming pared 7 bases from V and 0 bases from J, leaving 13 bases between. The CDR3 loop spans 14 amino acids. Germline V gene data show CDR1 as MNHEY and CDR2 as SVGEGT. For the CDR3, the DNA is TGTGCCAGCATTGGAGCGGGCCGCTCCTACGAGCAGTACTTC. As protein: CASIGAGRSYEQYF.

This clonotype was found a few times. This sequence joins TRBV12-3 or TRBV12-4 and TRBJ2-3; D ambiguous. The CDR3 length is 14 residues. Trimming stripped 1 base from V and 2 bases from J, with 7 bases between. As DNA, the CDR3 is TGTGCCAGCAGTTTAGGATTGCCCACAGATACGCAGTATTTT. Its translation: CASSLGLPTDTQYF.

The gene calls are TRBV20-1 and TRBJ1-5; 7 bases map to TRBD1. The CDR3 is made up of 13 amino acids. The J segment lost 6 bases and the V segment lost 2 bases, leaving 4 bases of the junction unmatched. CDR1 is DFQATT, CDR2 SNEGSKA, per germline (reference sequence). The CDR3 DNA sequence: TGCAGTGCTAGAACAGGGGTTGGTCAGCCCCAGCATTTT. Residues: CSARTGVGQPQHF.

The CDR3 loop is CASSIGTGVGEQFF. The DNA of the CDR3 is TGTGCCAGCAGTATAGGGACAGGGGTGGGCGAGCAGTTCTTC. The chain carries TRBV27 and TRBJ2-1; TRBD1 matches 10 bases. Germline CDR1 and CDR2: MNHEY and SMNVEV (reference sequence). V was pared by 5 bases and J by 10 bases, with 8 bases of the junction left unmatched. The CDR3 is 14 amino acids.

The chain carries TRBV12-3 or TRBV12-4 and TRBJ1-5; TRBD1 might be the D (5 bases). There are 20 residues in the CDR3. Trimming took 2 bases from V and 0 from J, leaving 23 bases between them. The CDR3 DNA sequence: TGTGCCAGCAGTTTAAGGTCACCGGGGCGGTTGAGATATAGCAATCAGCCCCAGCATTTT. This codes for CASSLRSPGRLRYSNQPQHF.

This clonotype was found a few times. The V and J genes are TRBV24-1 and TRBJ2-5; 7 bases align to TRBD1. The germline V gene encodes CDR1 KGHDR and CDR2 SFDVKD. Trimming removed 3 bases from V and 5 bases from J; junction bases left unmatched: 8. The CDR3 has 15 residues. Here the CDR3 DNA reads TGTGCCACCAGTGATATTCCGACAGGGCGTGAGACCCAGTACTTC. As protein: CATSDIPTGRETQYF.